These 9 T cell receptor beta chains originate from one sample sequenced in a study of cytomegalovirus exposure and HLA in healthy donors. The PCR made use of 60 Vbeta and 13 Jbeta primers. TCRdb keeps only in-frame clones here, not all; method: immunoSEQ multiplex PCR. This sample has about 140,000 clones, with roughly three quarters found just once. The specimen was PBMCs. These receptors all come from a man younger than 30 in good health and CMV-seronegative.

This chain connects TRBV4-1 to TRBJ2-5; 8 bases agree with TRBD2. Trimming at V came to 2 bases and at J to 3 bases, leaving 5 bases not matched to a gene. Germline values: CDR1 MGHRA, CDR2 YSYEKL. The CDR3 has 15 residues. CDR3 protein: CASSQIWRGEETQYF. The CDR3 nucleotides read TGCGCCAGCAGCCAAATTTGGCGGGGGGAAGAGACCCAGTACTTC.

This chain links TRBV28 with TRBJ2-5, with no clear D. Germline V lookup: CDR1 MDHEN, CDR2 SYDVKM. With 3 bases removed from V and 0 bases from J, the gap between germline ends came to 11 bases. The CDR3 sequence is 15 residues long. The CDR3 region is CASSFTEPYQETQYF. The CDR3 DNA reads as TGTGCCAGCAGTTTTACAGAACCGTACCAAGAGACCCAGTACTTC.

This sequence joins TRBV13 and TRBJ1-2; unclear D gene. CDR1 and CDR2 (germline): PRHDT, FYEKMQ (reference sequence). This CDR3 contains 12 residues. Trimming pared 2 bases from V and 7 bases from J, leaving 8 bases between. CDR3 sequence: CASSLTGPGYTF. The CDR3 nucleotides read TGTGCCAGCAGCTTAACGGGTCCTGGCTACACCTTC.

This clone was seen a handful of times. The chain links TRBV6-6 to TRBJ2-1; a possible D gene is TRBD1 (8 bases). V was clipped by 4 bases and J by 12 bases, with 19 bases between them. CDR3 size: 14 residues. Germline values: CDR1 MNHNY, CDR2 SVGAGI (reference sequence). The CDR3 reads CASSSQGATSVQFF. The DNA of the CDR3 is TGTGCCAGCAGTTCCCAGGGGGCTACTAGCGTGCAGTTCTTC.

The chain carries TRBV29-1 and TRBJ1-1; tentative D call: TRBD1 (5 bases). Germline CDR1 SQVTM, CDR2 ANQGSEA. The CDR3 loop spans 13 amino acids. The V end lost 4 bases, the J end lost 4 bases, and 13 bases lay between the germline ends. This chain's CDR3 is CSVVPPGGTEAFF. The CDR3 coding sequence is TGCAGCGTTGTACCCCCGGGGGGCACTGAAGCTTTCTTT.

The chain carries TRBV6-5 and TRBJ1-2; D is possibly TRBD1 (6 bases). Per the germline V gene, CDR1 is MNHEY and CDR2 is SVGAGI. The CDR3 is made up of 15 amino acids. V lost 6 bases and J 3 bases, leaving 17 bases between the germline ends. The CDR3 DNA reads TGTGCCAGCAGATTCCATACAGGGAGAGACTATGGCTACACCTTC. The encoded protein is CASRFHTGRDYGYTF.

J is TRBJ2-7 and V is TRBV5-4, with 7 bases identical to TRBD1. CDR1 SGHNT and CDR2 YYREEE come from the germline V gene (reference sequence). CDR3 length equals 13 residues. The V gene end was trimmed by 2 bases and the J gene end by 2 bases; junction bases not matched to a gene: 1. CDR3 loop: CASSFDRAYEQYF. CDR3 sequence (DNA): TGTGCCAGCAGCTTCGACAGGGCCTACGAGCAGTACTTC. Filled out from reference TRBV5-4 and TRBJ2-7, the complete variable domain reads ETGVTQSPTHLIKTRGQQVTLRCSSQSGHNTVSWYQQALGQGPQFIFQYYREEENGRGNFPPRFSGLQFPNYSSELNVNALELDDSALYLCASSFDRAYEQYFGPGTRLTVT.

This sequence joins TRBV29-1 and TRBJ2-7; 9 nucleotides match TRBD1. The CDR3 length is 16 residues. V was pared by 4 bases and J by 3 bases, with 13 bases of the junction left unmatched. Germline V gives CDR1 SQVTM, CDR2 ANQGSEA. The CDR3 coding sequence is TGCAGCGTTGTAGATCGACAGGGGGTTCCAAGCTACGAGCAGTACTTC. Encoded protein: CSVVDRQGVPSYEQYF.

The rearrangement joins TRBV5-4 to TRBJ2-3; 8 bases line up with TRBD1. CDR1 is SGHNT and CDR2 is YYREEE in the germline V gene (reference sequence). The CDR3 runs 15 residues. Trimming removed 4 bases from V and 3 bases from J; junction bases left unmatched: 7. The CDR3 DNA reads as TGTGCCAGCAGCACCAGGACAGGGAGGACAGATACGCAGTATTTT. Protein: CASSTRTGRTDTQYF. Complete variable domain (other parts from reference TRBV5-4 and TRBJ2-3): ETGVTQSPTHLIKTRGQQVTLRCSSQSGHNTVSWYQQALGQGPQFIFQYYREEENGRGNFPPRFSGLQFPNYSSELNVNALELDDSALYLCASSTRTGRTDTQYFGPGTRLTVL.